This T cell receptor (beta chain) was captured by sequencing in a study of shared clonotypes between healthy human individuals. Method: immunoSEQ multiplex PCR; TCRdb's copy keeps in-frame clones and lacks some. Here the sample spans over 400,000 clones, roughly 80% being singletons. This clone was counted a few times. Only one base separates this from a far larger clonotype, so it likely reflects a read error. There were only Caucasian adults among the donors, and all lived in Nashville, Tennessee. Germline CDR1 is KGHSH and CDR2 is LQKENI. This CDR3 contains 13 residues. This clonotype was obtained from a woman between 35 and 50 years old in good health. Some clones in this sample may be carry-over from other donors' samples. Sequenced sample: PBMCs. This chain links TRBV18 with TRBJ1-5, with TRBD1 identical over 8 bases. DNA for the CDR3: TGTGCCAGCCCACCACAGGGGGATCAGCCCCAGCATTTT. The encoded protein is CASPPQGDQPQHF.